Listed here is a single T cell receptor (beta chain). This entry belongs to a study of blood T cell repertoires in COVID-19. Authors' methods: Estimation of nucleated cell counts relied on the amplification of reference gene primers. Assay used: immunoSEQ multiplex PCR; TCRdb lists only in-frame clones, some missing. The V and J calls and clone size are taken from that table; D and trimming were inferred from the DNA. The repertoire consists of 70,000 or so clones, with about 88% occurring once and the leading ten covering around 1.6%. This CDR3 region has 15 residues. V lost 5 bases, J lost 4 bases, and 8 bases stayed unmatched. Germline lookup yields CDR1 SGHAT and CDR2 FQNNGV.

This rearrangement joins TRBV11-2 to TRBJ1-3, with 7 bases matching TRBD1. This clonotype originated in a man aged 50-59 years with acute or convalescent COVID-19. Sequencing was carried out using peripheral blood. The CDR3 reads CASSDLQGRGNTIYF. CDR3 nucleotide sequence: TGTGCCAGCAGCGATTTACAGGGGAGGGGAAACACCATATATTTT.